The T cell receptor (beta chain) under discussion was sequenced for a study of tumor-infiltrating lymphocytes in primary liver carcinoma. Looking at the study overall: Those enrolled were patients of both sexes, who were aged 30 to 69 years. Regardless of tissue type, samples showed similar yields of roughly 3.5 to 7.13 million productive TCRbeta reads. Findings and limits, study-wide: Tumor region pairs overlapped more than did tumor-adjacent and tumor-blood pairs.

cDNA specific to TCR beta was made from approximately 0.55 ug of total RNA, with a constant-region primer employed for priming. Three-round nested multiplex PCR performed with slightly modified ARM-PCR produced the TCR beta libraries. It was with TRBV1-TRBV30 forward primers and a C-beta reverse primer that the first two PCR rounds were run, at around 11 cycles each. TCRdb reprocessed the multiplex PCR reads with MiXCR, giving one entry per CDR3 protein. This table holds 85,000 to 100,000 distinct CDR3 sequences, about 70% found once. Unsorted bulk tissue (roughly 17-32 mg) underwent RNA and DNA co-extraction. Notes on this clonotype: Its cognate antigen is unknown. The junction differs from germline at one of its ends, possibly a read error.

The germline CDR1 and CDR2 sequences are SGHAT and FQNNGV. The CDR3 contains 15 residues. This receptor was obtained from a man aged 35 to 55 with primary liver carcinoma and hepatitis B virus infection. The sample was tumor-adjacent normal liver tissue. The chain is built from TRBV11-2 and TRBJ2-5; the D gene is possibly TRBD1 (6 bases). CDR3 in amino acids: CASSPWRTAKETQYF. The DNA for the CDR3 is TGTGCCAGTAGCCCCTGGAGGACAGCGAAAGAAACCCAGTACTTC.